Below are 25 T cell receptor beta chains sequenced from a single sample in a study of cytomegalovirus exposure and HLA in healthy donors. In the PCR, 60 Vbeta and 13 Jbeta primers were used. The data were produced by immunoSEQ multiplex PCR, yet TCRdb's version contains in-frame clones alone and is incomplete. The sample carries about 150,000 clones, about four fifths recorded once. The source material was PBMCs. Every receptor here comes from a boy under 10 years old in good health and CMV-seronegative.

V is TRBV11-2 and J is TRBJ2-3; D perhaps matches TRBD1 (6 bases). The CDR3 contains 15 residues. Per germline, CDR1 SGHAT and CDR2 FQNNGV. V was cut by 7 bases and J by 3 bases, with 17 bases left in between. The CDR3 is CASNDRSRTTDTQYF. The CDR3 coding sequence is TGTGCCAGCAACGACAGGTCCCGAACAACAGATACGCAGTATTTT.

V gene TRBV28 combines with J gene TRBJ1-2; 10 positions agree with TRBD1. This CDR3 has 16 residues. The junction had 7 bases not matched to a gene; V was cut back by 0 bases and J by 6 bases. CDR1 and CDR2 from the germline V gene are MDHEN and SYDVKM. CDR3 bases: TGTGCCAGCAGTTTATGGTCCCCGGACAGGGGGGATGGCTACACCTTC. Translation: CASSLWSPDRGDGYTF.

The rearrangement uses TRBV7-9 and TRBJ1-5; D is unclear. Per the germline V gene, CDR1 is SEHNR and CDR2 is FQNEAQ (reference sequence). This CDR3 region has 16 residues. V lost 1 base and J lost 1, with 11 bases in between. In nucleotides, the CDR3 is TGTGCCAGCAGCTTAGGATTCGGGATCAGCAATCAGCCCCAGCATTTT. It is translated as CASSLGFGISNQPQHF.

The chain employs TRBV2 and TRBJ2-7, with 15 bases that match TRBD2. J lost 4 bases, V lost 6 bases, and 10 bases had no gene match. CDR3 length: 17 amino acids. In germline, CDR1 is SNHLY, CDR2 FYNNEI. In DNA form, the CDR3 reads TGTGCCAGCAGAAACGGACTAGCGGGAGGGAATTGGTACGAGCAGTACTTC. Protein sequence: CASRNGLAGGNWYEQYF.

The V call is TRBV4-1, the J call TRBJ2-5; 7 bases align to TRBD2. Germline V gene sequence: CDR1 MGHRA, CDR2 YSYEKL. Losses at the gene ends were 1 base for V and 2 bases for J; bases not matched to a gene: 4. The CDR3 totals 15 residues. CDR3 bases: TGCGCCAGCAGCCAAGTTTTAGCGGGTCAAGAGACCCAGTACTTC. Amino acids: CASSQVLAGQETQYF.

The rearrangement links TRBV2 to TRBJ1-1, with unresolved D. The V end was cut by 2 bases, the J end by 2 bases, with 6 bases between. Germline CDR1 is SNHLY and CDR2 is FYNNEI. The CDR3 contains 13 residues. The DNA of the CDR3 is TGTGCCAGCAGTGAATTCGGTAACACTGAAGCTTTCTTT. Encoded protein: CASSEFGNTEAFF.

This clone showed up just a few times. CDR3 sequence reads: CASSHPPALEAFF. CDR3 in DNA: TGTGCCAGCAGTCACCCTCCAGCGCTTGAAGCTTTCTTT. This sequence joins TRBV6-5 and TRBJ1-1; the D is unclear. The CDR3 is made up of 13 amino acids. CDR1 is MNHEY and CDR2 is SVGAGI in the germline V gene. V dropped 5 bases and J dropped 7 bases, with 14 bases sitting between them.

This chain connects TRBV27 to TRBJ2-1; 11 nucleotides agree with TRBD2. This CDR3 spans 16 amino acids. Germline V gene data show CDR1 as MNHEY and CDR2 as SMNVEV (reference sequence). V trimming: 3 bases; J trimming: 8 bases; junction bases outside the gene matches: 9. CDR3 sequence reads: CASSFLSGRAQYEQFF. In DNA form, the CDR3 reads TGTGCCAGCAGTTTCCTTAGCGGGAGGGCCCAGTATGAGCAGTTCTTC.

As DNA, the CDR3 is TGCAGCGTTGGAAGGGGGACGGTCACTGAAGCTTTCTTT. Translation: CSVGRGTVTEAFF. The V call is TRBV29-1, the J call TRBJ1-1; D perhaps matches TRBD1 (6 bases). V gave up 4 bases and J gave up 4 bases, with 13 bases separating them. This CDR3 has 13 residues. Looked up from germline, CDR1 is SQVTM and CDR2 is ANQGSEA.

V usage is TRBV28 and J usage is TRBJ2-7; 8 bases are a match to TRBD2. Germline trimming cut 8 bases from V and 4 bases from J; bases unmatched to any gene: 10. Germline CDR1 is MDHEN and CDR2 is SYDVKM. The CDR3 length is 14 residues. The CDR3 DNA is TGTGCCAGCGGCCAGCGGGAGCCCCCGTACGAGCAGTACTTC. Its translation: CASGQREPPYEQYF.

This clone was seen just once. The J gene is TRBJ2-2, the V gene TRBV11-2, with TRBD2 identical over 9 bases. This CDR3 is 15 amino acids long. V lost 5 bases to trimming and J lost 7 bases; unmatched junction nucleotides: 8. Looked up from germline, CDR1 is SGHAT and CDR2 is FQNNGV. CDR3 loop: CASSPGTSWDGELFF. The CDR3 region has the DNA TGTGCCAGCAGCCCGGGGACTAGCTGGGACGGGGAGCTGTTTTTT. The full variable domain, completed using reference TRBV11-2 and TRBJ2-2, is EAGVAQSPRYKIIEKRQSVAFWCNPISGHATLYWYQQILGQGPKLLIQFQNNGVVDDSQLPKDRFSAERLKGVDSTLKIQPAKLEDSAVYLCASSPGTSWDGELFFGEGSRLTVL.

This clone was recorded once. This chain joins TRBV4-1 and TRBJ2-5; perhaps TRBD1 as D (5 bases). The germline V gene encodes CDR1 MGHRA and CDR2 YSYEKL. The length of the CDR3 is 14 residues. V gave up 1 base and J gave up 5 bases, with 11 bases separating them. CDR3 sequence reads: CASSQVGQGETQYF. In DNA form, the CDR3 reads TGCGCCAGCAGCCAAGTTGGGCAGGGTGAGACCCAGTACTTC.

The chain's CDR3 is CASSLVPGPNYGYTF. CDR3 nucleotides: TGCGCCAGCAGCTTGGTCCCGGGTCCTAACTATGGCTACACCTTC. The rearrangement uses TRBV5-1 and TRBJ1-2; D is unresolved. The CDR3 loop spans 15 amino acids. The V end was cut by 0 bases, the J end by 0 bases, with 9 bases between. CDR1 SGHRS and CDR2 YFSETQ come from the germline V gene.

This clone was observed a few times. The V and J genes are TRBV7-9 and TRBJ2-1; the D gene is possibly TRBD2 (5 bases). Per germline, CDR1 SEHNR and CDR2 FQNEAQ (reference sequence). The CDR3 spans 17 residues. The V and J ends lost 1 base and 2 bases respectively, with 15 bases between them. Here the CDR3 DNA reads TGTGCCAGCAGCTTAGTTAGCGTCAATCCTCCCTACAATGAGCAGTTCTTC. Translation gives CASSLVSVNPPYNEQFF.

J is TRBJ1-4 and V is TRBV27, with 9 bases lining up with TRBD1. The CDR3 consists of 15 residues. After removal of 2 bases from V and 7 bases from J, the junction contained 5 bases not matched to a gene. The V gene's germline CDR1 is MNHEY and CDR2 SMNVEV (reference sequence). DNA for the CDR3: TGTGCCAGCAGTTTAAGGGGGACAGGGCCTGAAAAACTGTTTTTT. Translated, it gives CASSLRGTGPEKLFF.

This clone was counted a single time. This chain joins TRBV27 and TRBJ2-6; D remains unclear. V was cut by 2 bases and J by 2 bases, with 10 bases left in between. The CDR3 has 16 amino acids. Germline CDR1 and CDR2: MNHEY and SMNVEV (reference sequence). The DNA of the CDR3 is TGTGCCAGCAGTTTAAGTTCGGTCCCTGGGGCCAACGTCCTGACTTTC. This codes for CASSLSSVPGANVLTF.

This clone has only one observation. V and J are TRBV29-1 and TRBJ1-5, with D perhaps matching TRBD1 (6 bases). The germline CDR1 and CDR2 sequences are SQVTM and ANQGSEA. V lost 6 bases and J lost 5, with 14 bases in between. The CDR3 is 13 residues long. CDR3 bases: TGCAGCGTCGCCGGACAGATTGATCAGCCCCAGCATTTT. Amino acid sequence: CSVAGQIDQPQHF.

The J gene is TRBJ1-5, the V gene TRBV29-1; 7 positions match TRBD1. CDR3 length equals 13 residues. V shed 7 bases, J shed 4 bases, and the junction held 7 bases outside the gene matches. Germline CDR1 is SQVTM and CDR2 is ANQGSEA. The CDR3 DNA is TGCAGCGCACGGGACAGCCTGAATCAGCCCCAGCATTTT. Translating gives CSARDSLNQPQHF.

V gene TRBV7-2 combines with J gene TRBJ2-1; 10 positions match TRBD2. Per the germline V gene, CDR1 is SGHTA and CDR2 is FQGNSA. There are 18 residues in the CDR3. The V segment lost 0 bases and the J segment 1 base; nucleotides outside the gene matches: 6. CDR3 residues: CASSLAWASGSSYNEQFF. CDR3 nucleotide sequence: TGTGCCAGCAGCTTAGCATGGGCTAGCGGGAGTTCCTACAATGAGCAGTTCTTC.

This clone turned up a few times. The chain joins TRBV6-5 to TRBJ1-5, with a weak D call TRBD1 (6 bases). Trimming removed 4 bases from V and 6 bases from J, with 13 bases in between. In germline, CDR1 is MNHEY, CDR2 SVGAGI. The CDR3 runs to 14 residues. For the CDR3, the DNA is TGTGCCAGCAGTTTGGTTAGGGGGGGTCAGCCCCAGCATTTT. Amino acid sequence: CASSLVRGGQPQHF.

The chain couples TRBV30 to TRBJ2-4, with D possibly TRBD1 on 5 matching bases. The CDR3 is made up of 12 amino acids. V was pared by 3 bases and J by 6 bases, with 9 bases between. The germline CDR1 and CDR2 sequences are GTSNPN and SVGIG (reference sequence). As DNA, the CDR3 is TGTGCCTGGAGCATTGGGGCAAACATTCAGTACTTC. As protein: CAWSIGANIQYF.

V and J are TRBV11-2 and TRBJ2-7; 8 bases map to TRBD1. Germline CDR1 reads SGHAT; CDR2 reads FQNNGV. The CDR3 sequence is 15 residues long. V lost 2 bases to trimming and J lost 5 bases; unmatched junction nucleotides: 8. CDR3 protein: CASSLLPGQVNEQYF. The CDR3 region has the DNA TGTGCCAGCAGCTTACTACCGGGACAGGTAAACGAGCAGTACTTC.

This clone was seen only once. The V gene is TRBV11-2, the J gene TRBJ1-1; unclear D gene. This CDR3 is built from 12 residues. Per germline, CDR1 SGHAT and CDR2 FQNNGV. V lost 2 bases, J lost 7 bases, and 8 bases lay in between. This chain's CDR3 is CASSLMQIEAFF. The CDR3 DNA is TGTGCCAGCAGCTTAATGCAGATTGAAGCTTTCTTT.

The chain has TRBV9 and TRBJ2-1; D is perhaps TRBD1 (5 bases). CDR1 SGDLS and CDR2 YYNGEE come from the germline V gene. Trimming took off 4 bases at V and 7 bases at J, with 24 bases between the two ends. This CDR3 is built from 17 residues. CDR3 sequence (DNA): TGTGCCAGCAGCAGGTTTCTGACAGAAAATCTATTGAATGAGCAGTTCTTC. This translates into CASSRFLTENLLNEQFF. Variable domain in full (rest from reference TRBV9 and TRBJ2-1): DSGVTQTPKHLITATGQRVTLRCSPRSGDLSVYWYQQSLDQGLQFLIQYYNGEERAKGNILERFSAQQFPDLHSELNLSSLELGDSALYFCASSRFLTENLLNEQFFGPGTRLTVL.

Here the CDR3 DNA reads TGTGCCAGCAGTTACGGCGGTAATCAGCCCCAGCATTTT. Translating it yields CASSYGGNQPQHF. This chain connects TRBV6-5 to TRBJ1-5; D unclear. Germline assignment: CDR1 MNHEY and CDR2 SVGAGI. The V and J ends lost 2 bases and 4 bases respectively, with 6 bases between them. The CDR3 covers 13 residues.